The T cell receptor (beta chain) under discussion was sequenced for a study of blood T cell repertoires in COVID-19. Study at large: COVID-19 samples collected from the United States, Italy and Spain covered acute and convalescent phases.

Authors' processing steps: Amplification of reference gene primers was used by the study to estimate nucleated cell counts. Generated by immunoSEQ multiplex PCR, the TCRdb table keeps only in-frame clones and is missing some. V, J and clone size reflect that table, while D and trimming were determined from the DNA. The top ten hold about 3% of the sample, which has around 250,000 clones, roughly 89% seen once. Germline trimming cut 4 bases from V and 2 bases from J; bases unmatched to any gene: 6. The CDR3 is 18 residues long. Germline loops: CDR1 LNHDA, CDR2 SQIVND (reference sequence). This TCR was sampled from a woman in her twenties or thirties with active or convalescent COVID-19. The sequencing sample was made of peripheral blood. The rearrangement links TRBV19 to TRBJ2-3; 16 bases match TRBD2. The CDR3 DNA follows: TGTGCCAGTAGTAGATTAGGGACTAGCGGGGGGGCCACAGATACGCAGTATTTT. This encodes CASSRLGTSGGATDTQYF.